These 17 T cell receptor beta chains originate from one sample sequenced in a study of CD8+ T cells in alopecia areata. The authors extracted RNA and reverse transcribed it into cDNA as the sequencing template. Measured with immunoSEQ multiplex PCR; TCRdb has only the in-frame clones, and not every one. The sample holds 110,000 to 150,000 clones, approximately 60% seen once. The sample comprised CD8+ T cells sorted from blood. The receptor source for this set is a human donor in good health.

This clone was detected once. This rearrangement joins TRBV29-1 to TRBJ2-1; D unresolved. V was clipped by 6 bases and J by 6 bases, with 15 bases between them. This CDR3 region has 13 residues. Germline V gene sequence: CDR1 SQVTM, CDR2 ANQGSEA. The CDR3 is CSVPHEVSNEQFF. The CDR3 bases are TGCAGCGTACCCCATGAGGTGAGCAATGAGCAGTTCTTC.

This clone was seen more than once but under ten times. This chain uses TRBV15 with TRBJ2-3; 10 bases line up with TRBD2. The V gene's germline CDR1 is LNHNV and CDR2 YYDKDF (reference sequence). The CDR3 loop spans 15 amino acids. The trim removed 7 bases at V and 0 bases at J, leaving 4 bases unmatched. The CDR3 DNA reads as TGTGCCACCATGCCAGCGGGAGGGAGCACAGATACGCAGTATTTT. Translating gives CATMPAGGSTDTQYF.

V gene TRBV13 combines with J gene TRBJ1-1, with a possible D match to TRBD1 (5 bases). The CDR3 has 14 amino acids. The V gene's germline CDR1 is PRHDT and CDR2 FYEKMQ (reference sequence). V gave up 4 bases and J gave up 4 bases, with 13 bases separating them. The CDR3 nucleotides are TGTGCCAGCAGCTCACAGGCCAGTTCCACTGAAGCTTTCTTT. This gives the protein CASSSQASSTEAFF.

This chain links TRBV4-1 with TRBJ2-7, with 8 positions matching TRBD1. V was pared by 2 bases and J by 6 bases, with 12 bases of the junction left unmatched. Germline CDR1 and CDR2: MGHRA and YSYEKL. This CDR3 has 16 amino acids. CDR3 coding DNA: TGCGCCAGCAGCCAACTCGTCCGACAGGGGACGATCGAGCAGTACTTC. This codes for CASSQLVRQGTIEQYF.

CDR3: CASSLLTGELFF. The CDR3 DNA reads as TGCGCCAGCAGCCTTCTGACAGGGGAGCTGTTTTTT. The chain recombines TRBV4-1 with TRBJ2-2; no clear D gene. The CDR3 loop spans 12 amino acids. The V gene's germline CDR1 is MGHRA and CDR2 YSYEKL. The V and J ends lost 4 bases and 8 bases respectively, with 8 bases between them.

Regarding this clone: This CDR3 is also generated by other DNA sequences in the sample. V gene TRBV29-1 combines with J gene TRBJ1-2; D is ambiguous. In germline, CDR1 is SQVTM, CDR2 ANQGSEA. The CDR3 totals 11 residues. V lost 1 base and J 6 bases, leaving 6 bases between the germline ends. The CDR3 coding sequence is TGCAGCGTTGAAGTACGGGATGGCTACACCTTC. It specifies CSVEVRDGYTF.

The V and J genes are TRBV9 and TRBJ2-1; D perhaps matches TRBD1 (5 bases). The V end was cut by 1 base, the J end by 8 bases, with 13 bases between. This CDR3 region has 14 residues. Looked up from germline, CDR1 is SGDLS and CDR2 is YYNGEE. This CDR3 reads CASSVFGQQDEQFF. The CDR3 region has the DNA TGTGCCAGCAGCGTATTCGGGCAACAGGATGAGCAGTTCTTC.

The rearrangement joins TRBV30 to TRBJ2-1; D is undetermined. The CDR3 spans 17 residues. V was shortened by 2 bases and J by 4 bases, with 21 bases between the two germline ends. Germline V gene sequence: CDR1 GTSNPN, CDR2 SVGIG (reference sequence). The CDR3 here is CAWSTYQLRTAYNEQFF. The CDR3 coding sequence is TGTGCCTGGAGTACATATCAGCTCAGAACAGCGTACAATGAGCAGTTCTTC.

The rearrangement joins TRBV14 to TRBJ2-5; 7 bases align to TRBD2. The V segment lost 3 bases and the J segment 1 base; nucleotides outside the gene matches: 2. The CDR3 is 14 residues long. CDR1 and CDR2 (germline): SGHDN, FVKESK. The CDR3 nucleotides are TGTGCCAGCAGCCATTTAGCGGGCCAAGAGACCCAGTACTTC. Its protein product is CASSHLAGQETQYF.

The rearrangement joins TRBV5-1 to TRBJ2-2; D unclear. The germline V and J ends were trimmed by 2 bases and 6 bases, with 2 bases remaining between them. In germline, CDR1 is SGHRS, CDR2 YFSETQ. The CDR3 runs 11 residues. The chain's CDR3 is CASSFSGELFF. The CDR3 region has the DNA TGCGCCAGCAGCTTTTCCGGGGAGCTGTTTTTT.

This chain uses TRBV5-6 with TRBJ2-7; 7 bases align to TRBD1. The CDR3 runs to 14 residues. Trimming at V came to 0 bases and at J to 3 bases, leaving 3 bases not matched to a gene. The V gene's germline CDR1 is SGHDT and CDR2 YYEEEE. CDR3 bases: TGTGCCAGCAGCTTGGGACAGGGTCTCTACGAGCAGTACTTC. Protein sequence: CASSLGQGLYEQYF.

The chain is built from TRBV4-1 and TRBJ2-5; D ambiguous. The CDR3 is 14 amino acids. Germline V gives CDR1 MGHRA, CDR2 YSYEKL. With 3 bases removed from V and 7 bases from J, the gap between germline ends came to 15 bases. This CDR3 reads CASSQRDAARTQYF. CDR3 coding DNA: TGCGCCAGCAGCCAGAGAGACGCCGCCAGGACCCAGTACTTC.

The chain couples TRBV6-1 to TRBJ1-2, with a weak D call TRBD1 (6 bases). This CDR3 region has 15 residues. Per germline, CDR1 MNHNS and CDR2 SASEGT. With 3 bases removed from V and 6 bases from J, the gap between germline ends came to 17 bases. CDR3 sequence reads: CASSEGATPRHGYTF. The CDR3 nucleotides read TGTGCCAGCAGTGAGGGGGCAACCCCACGGCATGGCTACACCTTC.

This clone was found a few times. The genes are TRBV18 and TRBJ2-3; no firm D call. Germline V lookup: CDR1 KGHSH, CDR2 LQKENI. V was clipped by 2 bases and J by 2 bases, with 8 bases between them. The CDR3 length is 14 residues. The CDR3 sequence is CASSPYSYTDTQYF. The CDR3 DNA is TGTGCCAGCTCACCATACAGCTACACAGATACGCAGTATTTT.

The V gene is TRBV15, the J gene TRBJ2-5; no clear D. There are 14 residues in the CDR3. The V end was cut by 0 bases, the J end by 6 bases, with 11 bases between. Germline lookup yields CDR1 LNHNV and CDR2 YYDKDF (reference sequence). CDR3 in amino acids: CATSRDRLTKTQYF. Here the CDR3 DNA reads TGTGCCACCAGCAGAGATAGGCTTACGAAGACCCAGTACTTC.

J is TRBJ2-1 and V is TRBV29-1; 8 bases are a match to TRBD2. V was clipped by 3 bases and J by 0 bases; unmatched bases: 16. The CDR3 has 19 residues. Germline CDR1 SQVTM, CDR2 ANQGSEA. CDR3 DNA: TGCAGCGTTGAGGGTGGACGGACTAGCCATCTCGACTCCTACAATGAGCAGTTCTTC. This codes for CSVEGGRTSHLDSYNEQFF.

The CDR3 sequence: CASSLSETNEQFF. The DNA of the CDR3 is TGTGCCAGCAGCTTATCGGAGACCAATGAGCAGTTCTTC. The rearrangement uses TRBV7-9 and TRBJ2-1, with D unclear. This CDR3 contains 13 residues. Germline loops: CDR1 SEHNR, CDR2 FQNEAQ (reference sequence). V gave up 2 bases and J gave up 6 bases, with 8 bases separating them.